This is a list of T cell receptor beta chains from one sample in a study of cytomegalovirus exposure and HLA in healthy donors. Generated by immunoSEQ multiplex PCR, the TCRdb table keeps only in-frame clones and is missing some. The data contain about 94,000 clones, approximately 77% of them singletons. Sequenced material: PBMCs. These receptor sequences come from a human donor in good health. Each CDR3 is given with its conserved first and last residue. Fields, in order: clone size, D gene, V gene, J gene, CDR3 protein, CDR3 DNA. A D gene is named only where the DNA matches it firmly. Clone size appears in some rows only: once, few, many, or a class for an expanded clone.

>.|.|TRBV6-1|TRBJ1-1
CASSQKGDTEAFF
TGTGCCAGCAGCCAAAAGGGGGACACTGAAGCTTTCTTT
>once|.|TRBV5-5|TRBJ1-4
CASSPVGTNEKLFF
TGTGCCAGCAGTCCAGTCGGGACTAATGAAAAACTGTTTTTT
>once|TRBD1|TRBV7-2|TRBJ1-5
CASSWTGFGQPQHF
TGTGCCAGCAGCTGGACAGGGTTTGGTCAGCCCCAGCATTTT
>.|TRBD1|TRBV5-8|TRBJ2-7
CASSRSTGTANYEQYF
TGTGCCAGCAGCCGATCTACCGGGACAGCAAACTACGAGCAGTACTTC
>few|.|TRBV7-8|TRBJ1-6
CASSPGGNSPLHF
TGTGCCAGCAGCCCGGGGGGTAATTCACCCCTCCACTTT
>.|.|TRBV2|TRBJ2-7
CASSDGTTYEQYF
TGTGCCAGCAGTGACGGCACTACCTACGAGCAGTACTTC
>.|TRBD1|TRBV5-6|TRBJ1-2
CASRLTGKNYGYTF
TGTGCCAGCAGACTGACAGGGAAAAACTATGGCTACACCTTC
>.|.|TRBV5-5|TRBJ2-2
CASSLLQANTGELFF
TGTGCCAGCAGCTTGCTACAGGCAAACACCGGGGAGCTGTTTTTT
>.|TRBD2|TRBV27|TRBJ2-1
CASRRASGNEQFF
TGTGCCAGCAGAAGGGCTAGCGGGAATGAGCAGTTCTTC
>.|TRBD2|TRBV5-1|TRBJ2-1
CASSLVLAGGSSYNEQFF
TGCGCCAGCAGCTTGGTATTAGCGGGGGGTTCATCCTACAATGAGCAGTTCTTC
>.|.|TRBV19|TRBJ1-1
CASSTRQANTEAFF
TGTGCCAGTAGTACACGACAGGCGAACACTGAAGCTTTCTTT
>.|TRBD2|TRBV11-2|TRBJ2-5
CASSSSPGLGKETQYF
TGTGCCAGCAGCTCGTCACCGGGACTAGGGAAAGAGACCCAGTACTTC
>.|TRBD1|TRBV27|TRBJ2-3
CATWDRGRPDTQYF
TGTGCGACGTGGGACAGGGGGAGGCCAGATACGCAGTATTTT
>.|TRBD2|TRBV2|TRBJ2-3
CASKREGGTDTQYF
TGTGCCAGCAAGCGGGAGGGCGGCACAGATACGCAGTATTTT
>.|TRBD2|TRBV27|TRBJ2-5
CASSLSWGGIQETQYF
TGTGCCAGCAGTTTATCGTGGGGAGGGATTCAAGAGACCCAGTACTTC
>.|.|TRBV19|TRBJ1-5
CASSITLNQPQHF
TGTGCCAGTAGTATAACTCTTAATCAGCCCCAGCATTTT
>.|.|TRBV7-9|TRBJ1-2
CASSQVASFAGYGYTF
TGTGCCAGCAGCCAAGTCGCATCTTTCGCGGGCTATGGCTACACCTTC
>.|.|TRBV25-1|TRBJ2-1
CASQRTNEQFF
TGTGCCAGCCAGCGGACCAATGAGCAGTTCTTC
>few|TRBD2|TRBV6-1|TRBJ2-1
CATLAGSHEQFF
TGTGCCACTTTAGCGGGAAGCCATGAGCAGTTCTTC
>.|.|TRBV5-1|TRBJ1-6
CASSFTGKNNSPLHF
TGCGCCAGCAGCTTTACAGGGAAGAATAATTCACCCCTCCACTTT
>.|.|TRBV6-1|TRBJ1-5
CASSELGRGFGQPQHF
TGTGCCAGCAGTGAACTGGGCAGGGGTTTCGGTCAGCCCCAGCATTTT
>once|.|TRBV28|TRBJ2-2
CASNLGASGELFF
TGTGCCAGCAATTTGGGGGCCTCCGGGGAGCTGTTTTTT
>.|TRBD2|TRBV27|TRBJ2-3
CASTPWGGTDTQYF
TGTGCCAGCACCCCTTGGGGGGGGACAGATACGCAGTATTTT
>.|TRBD1|TRBV7-2|TRBJ2-7
CASSFMVTGDYEQYF
TGTGCCAGCAGCTTCATGGTGACAGGGGACTACGAGCAGTACTTC
>once|TRBD1|TRBV19|TRBJ2-1
CASSFGTEVNEQFF
TGTGCCAGTTCATTCGGGACAGAAGTCAATGAGCAGTTCTTC
>few|TRBD2|TRBV27|TRBJ2-3
CASSSWGGEQSDTQYF
TGTGCCAGCAGTTCCTGGGGGGGAGAACAGTCAGATACGCAGTATTTT
>.|TRBD2|TRBV7-3|TRBJ2-6
CASSRGGSGANVLTF
TGTGCCAGCAGCCGGGGGGGATCTGGGGCCAACGTCCTGACTTTC
>.|TRBD2|TRBV11-3|TRBJ2-1
CASSPFSGSRANEQFF
TGTGCCAGCAGTCCGTTCAGCGGGAGCCGTGCCAATGAGCAGTTCTTC
>.|.|TRBV6-1|TRBJ1-2
CASSEMTVGGIYGYTF
TGTGCCAGCAGTGAGATGACCGTGGGGGGAATCTATGGCTACACCTTC
>once|TRBD2|TRBV7-2|TRBJ2-3
CASSVLSGSPMGNTDTQYF
TGTGCCAGCAGCGTCCTGAGCGGGAGCCCGATGGGGAACACAGATACGCAGTATTTT
>.|.|TRBV29-1|TRBJ2-5
CSGRDPETQYF
TGCAGCGGCCGGGATCCTGAGACCCAGTACTTC
>.|.|TRBV7-8|TRBJ1-2
CASSSPSGGSGPYGYTF
TGTGCCAGCAGCTCCCCCTCCGGGGGGAGCGGCCCCTATGGCTACACCTTC
>.|.|TRBV6-6|TRBJ2-7
CASRIGFTRDEQYF
TGTGCCAGCAGGATAGGGTTCACTAGGGACGAGCAGTACTTC
>few|.|TRBV6-5|TRBJ1-2
CASSYGTGWNGYTF
TGTGCCAGCAGTTACGGAACAGGGTGGAATGGCTACACCTTC
>few|.|TRBV5-6|TRBJ1-2
CASSFPRTNYGYTF
TGTGCCAGCAGCTTCCCGAGAACTAACTATGGCTACACCTTC
>.|.|TRBV19|TRBJ2-1
CASSISVGRGEQFF
TGTGCCAGTAGTATTTCGGTGGGAAGGGGTGAGCAGTTCTTC
>.|TRBD1|TRBV19|TRBJ1-3
CASSTGRGISGNTIYF
TGTGCCAGTAGCACGGGCAGGGGGATCTCTGGAAACACCATATATTTT
>.|.|TRBV9|TRBJ2-7
CASSPTDRAYEQYF
TGTGCCAGCAGCCCCACGGACAGAGCCTACGAGCAGTACTTC
>.|.|TRBV2|TRBJ2-1
CATRDWGYNEQFF
TGTGCCACCAGGGACTGGGGATACAATGAGCAGTTCTTC
>few|.|TRBV6-5|TRBJ1-2
CASSYGEVDYGYTF
TGTGCCAGCAGTTACGGGGAGGTGGACTATGGCTACACCTTC
>.|.|TRBV7-8|TRBJ2-3
CASSLDDTGHTDTQYF
TGTGCCAGCAGCTTAGATGACACAGGGCACACAGATACGCAGTATTTT
>.|.|TRBV25-1|TRBJ1-2
CASSEHSAGANYGYTF
TGTGCCAGCAGTGAACATTCTGCAGGGGCTAACTATGGCTACACCTTC
>.|.|TRBV6-4|TRBJ1-5
CASSAWQGQPQHF
TGTGCCAGCAGTGCCTGGCAGGGGCAGCCCCAGCATTTT
>.|.|TRBV29-1|TRBJ2-7
CSVGGRTAYEQYF
TGCAGCGTTGGGGGCAGGACCGCCTACGAGCAGTACTTC
>.|TRBD2|TRBV29-1|TRBJ2-2
CSVGGSGELFF
TGCAGCGTCGGGGGGTCCGGGGAGCTGTTTTTT
>.|TRBD2|TRBV7-6|TRBJ2-1
CASSLGAGALNEQFF
TGTGCCAGCAGCTTAGGGGCGGGAGCTCTCAATGAGCAGTTCTTC
>.|TRBD1|TRBV5-5|TRBJ1-2
CASSLEQGRLGYTF
TGTGCCAGCAGCTTGGAACAGGGGAGGTTAGGCTACACCTTC
>.|TRBD2|TRBV7-9|TRBJ2-1
CASSLARGGLDNEQFF
TGTGCCAGCAGCTTAGCGCGGGGGGGACTGGACAATGAGCAGTTCTTC
>.|TRBD2|TRBV6-1|TRBJ2-7
CASTPMTSGAYEQYF
TGTGCCAGCACCCCAATGACTAGCGGGGCCTACGAGCAGTACTTC
>few|TRBD2|TRBV18|TRBJ2-5
CASSPGTSGQETQYF
TGTGCCAGCTCACCAGGGACTAGCGGGCAAGAGACCCAGTACTTC
>.|.|TRBV11-2|TRBJ2-1
CASSWLGGHQFF
TGTGCCAGCAGCTGGCTGGGGGGGCATCAGTTCTTC
>.|.|TRBV7-9|TRBJ1-1
CASSLAEWTEAFF
TGTGCCAGCAGCTTAGCGGAGTGGACTGAAGCTTTCTTT
>.|TRBD1|TRBV5-8|TRBJ1-4
CASSGRQGLNEKLFF
TGTGCCAGCAGCGGACGACAGGGTCTAAATGAAAAACTGTTTTTT